The clone carrying this T cell receptor (beta chain) was detected many times. Its target is unknown. The sample belongs to a study of breast tumors, draining lymph nodes, adjacent tissues. Breast cancer patients provided tissue from their axillary draining lymph nodes. The CDR3 consists of 15 residues. The ends lost 3 bases at V and 3 bases at J; junction bases unmatched: 4. Whole-study results and caveats: The data were judged consistent with most tumor T cells coming from lymph node and expanding in tumor. Compared with lymph nodes, tumors were less diverse; compared with nontumor tissue, more. Compared with basal-like, luminal-like tumors shared significantly more repertoire with nontumor tissue. Tumor T cell lymph node origin was a supported hypothesis, not proven.

TCRdb passed the multiplex PCR reads through MiXCR, listing each CDR3 protein once. The sample shows around 230,000 distinct CDR3 sequences, about a third of them seen only once. The chain couples TRBV12-3 or TRBV12-4 to TRBJ2-7, with 11 nucleotides matching TRBD2. The source is a female donor with breast cancer. Some clones in this sample may be carry-over from other donors' samples. The material sequenced was axillary lymph node tissue. For the CDR3, the DNA is TGTGCCAGCAGTTTCGTGCTAGCGGGGGGCTACGAGCAGTACTTC. This codes for CASSFVLAGGYEQYF.